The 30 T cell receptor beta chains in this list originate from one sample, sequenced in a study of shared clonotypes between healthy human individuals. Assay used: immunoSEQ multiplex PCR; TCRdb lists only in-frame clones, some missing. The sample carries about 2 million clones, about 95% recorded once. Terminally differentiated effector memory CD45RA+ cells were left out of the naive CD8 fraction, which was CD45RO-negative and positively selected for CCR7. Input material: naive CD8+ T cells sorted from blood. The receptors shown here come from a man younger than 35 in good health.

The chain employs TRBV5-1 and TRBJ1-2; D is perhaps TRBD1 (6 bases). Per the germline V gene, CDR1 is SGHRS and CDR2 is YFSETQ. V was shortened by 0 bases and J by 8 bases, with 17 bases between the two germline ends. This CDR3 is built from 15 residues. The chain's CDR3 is CASSLDVGTREGYTF. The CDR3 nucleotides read TGCGCCAGCAGCTTGGATGTGGGGACAAGGGAGGGCTACACCTTC.

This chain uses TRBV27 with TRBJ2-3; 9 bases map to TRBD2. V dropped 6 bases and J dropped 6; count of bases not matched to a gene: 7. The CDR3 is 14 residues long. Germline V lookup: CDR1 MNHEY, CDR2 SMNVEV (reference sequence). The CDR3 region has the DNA TGTGCCAGCAGCTTAGCGGGGGAGGGGGATACGCAGTATTTT. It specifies CASSLAGEGDTQYF.

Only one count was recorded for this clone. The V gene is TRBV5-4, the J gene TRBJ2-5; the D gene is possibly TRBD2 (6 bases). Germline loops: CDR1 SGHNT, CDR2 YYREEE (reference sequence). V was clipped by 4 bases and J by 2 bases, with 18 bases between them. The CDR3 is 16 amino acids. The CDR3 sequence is CASSVWASVNQETQYF. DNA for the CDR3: TGTGCCAGCAGCGTGTGGGCTAGCGTTAATCAAGAGACCCAGTACTTC.

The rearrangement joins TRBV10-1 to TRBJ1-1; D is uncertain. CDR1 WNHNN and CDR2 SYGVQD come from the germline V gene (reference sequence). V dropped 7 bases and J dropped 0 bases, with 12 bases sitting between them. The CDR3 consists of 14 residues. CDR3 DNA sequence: TGCGCCAGCACCCAACATAGCATGAACACTGAAGCTTTCTTT. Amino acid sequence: CASTQHSMNTEAFF.

The CDR3 nucleotides read TGTGCCAGCAGCGAGACAGGTTTGAGAAATCAGCCCCAGCATTTT. Translating it yields CASSETGLRNQPQHF. The chain joins TRBV9 to TRBJ1-5, with D possibly TRBD1 on 6 matching bases. V was shortened by 3 bases and J by 4 bases, with 14 bases between the two germline ends. CDR3 length: 15 amino acids. The germline V gene encodes CDR1 SGDLS and CDR2 YYNGEE.

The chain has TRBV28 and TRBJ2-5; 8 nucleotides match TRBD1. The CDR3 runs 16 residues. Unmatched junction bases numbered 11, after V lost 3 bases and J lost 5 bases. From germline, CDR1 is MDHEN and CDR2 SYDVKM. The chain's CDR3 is CASSFEGQVTVETQYF. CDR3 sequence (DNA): TGTGCCAGCAGTTTTGAGGGACAGGTTACTGTGGAGACCCAGTACTTC. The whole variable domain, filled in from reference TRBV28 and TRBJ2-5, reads DVKVTQSSRYLVKRTGEKVFLECVQDMDHENMFWYRQDPGLGLRLIYFSYDVKMKEKGDIPEGYSVSREKKERFSLILESASTNQTSMYLCASSFEGQVTVETQYFGPGTRLLVL.

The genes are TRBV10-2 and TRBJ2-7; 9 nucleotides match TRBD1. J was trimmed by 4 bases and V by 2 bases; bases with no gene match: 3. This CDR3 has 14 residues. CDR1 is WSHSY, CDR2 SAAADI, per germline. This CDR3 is CASSEPGQGYEQYF. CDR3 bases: TGCGCCAGCAGTGAGCCGGGACAGGGTTACGAGCAGTACTTC.

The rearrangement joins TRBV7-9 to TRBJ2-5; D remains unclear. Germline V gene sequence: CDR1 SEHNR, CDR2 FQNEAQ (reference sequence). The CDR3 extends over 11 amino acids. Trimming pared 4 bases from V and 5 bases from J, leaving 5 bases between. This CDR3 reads CASSSLETQYF. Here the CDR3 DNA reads TGTGCCAGCAGCTCTCTGGAGACCCAGTACTTC. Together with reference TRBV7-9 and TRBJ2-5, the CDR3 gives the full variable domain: DTGVSQNPRHKITKRGQNVTFRCDPISEHNRLYWYRQTLGQGPEFLTYFQNEAQLEKSRLLSDRFSAERPKGSFSTLEIQRTEQGDSAMYLCASSSLETQYFGPGTRLLVL.

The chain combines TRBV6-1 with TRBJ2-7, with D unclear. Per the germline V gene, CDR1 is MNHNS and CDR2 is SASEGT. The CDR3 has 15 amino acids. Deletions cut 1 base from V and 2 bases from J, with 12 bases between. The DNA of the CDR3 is TGTGCCAGCAGTGAAGACCCTACCTCAGCCTACGAGCAGTACTTC. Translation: CASSEDPTSAYEQYF.

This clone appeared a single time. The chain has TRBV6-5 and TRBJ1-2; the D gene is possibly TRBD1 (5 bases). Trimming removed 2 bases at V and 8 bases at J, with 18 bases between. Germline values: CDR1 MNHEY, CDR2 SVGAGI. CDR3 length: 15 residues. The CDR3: CASSYTPGPVLGYTF. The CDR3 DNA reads TGTGCCAGCAGTTACACCCCGGGGCCGGTCCTGGGCTACACCTTC.

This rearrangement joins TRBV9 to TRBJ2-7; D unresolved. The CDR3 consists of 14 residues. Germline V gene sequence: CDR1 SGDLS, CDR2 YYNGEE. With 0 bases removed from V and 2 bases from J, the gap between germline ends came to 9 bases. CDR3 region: CASSVDSRTYEQYF. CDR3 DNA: TGTGCCAGCAGCGTAGACTCACGCACCTACGAGCAGTACTTC.

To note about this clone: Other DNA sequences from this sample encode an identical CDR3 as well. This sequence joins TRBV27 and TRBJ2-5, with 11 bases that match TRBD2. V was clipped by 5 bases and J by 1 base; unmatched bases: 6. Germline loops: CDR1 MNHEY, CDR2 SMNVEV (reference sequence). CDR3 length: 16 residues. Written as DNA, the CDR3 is TGTGCCAGCAGTCCCACTAGCGGGGGAGCCCAAGAGACCCAGTACTTC. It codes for CASSPTSGGAQETQYF.

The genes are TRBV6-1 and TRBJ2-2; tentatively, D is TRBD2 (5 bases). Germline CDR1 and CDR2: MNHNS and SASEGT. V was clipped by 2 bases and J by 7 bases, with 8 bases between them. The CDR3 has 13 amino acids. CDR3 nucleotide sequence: TGTGCCAGCAGTGAACTTCGGGGCGGGGAGCTGTTTTTT. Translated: CASSELRGGELFF.

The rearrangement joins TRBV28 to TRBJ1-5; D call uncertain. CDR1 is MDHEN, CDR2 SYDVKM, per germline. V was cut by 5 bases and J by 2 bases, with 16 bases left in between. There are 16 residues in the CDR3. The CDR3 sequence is CASSLSRGRGNQPQHF. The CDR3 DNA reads TGTGCCAGCAGTCTATCCCGAGGGCGGGGCAATCAGCCCCAGCATTTT.

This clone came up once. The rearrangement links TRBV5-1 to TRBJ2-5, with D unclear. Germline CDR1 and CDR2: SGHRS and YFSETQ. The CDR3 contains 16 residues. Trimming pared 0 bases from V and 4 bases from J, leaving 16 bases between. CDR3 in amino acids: CASSLAPDPWGETQYF. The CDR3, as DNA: TGCGCCAGCAGCTTGGCCCCGGACCCCTGGGGAGAGACCCAGTACTTC. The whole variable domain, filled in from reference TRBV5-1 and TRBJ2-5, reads KAGVTQTPRYLIKTRGQQVTLSCSPISGHRSVSWYQQTPGQGLQFLFEYFSETQRNKGNFPGRFSGRQFSNSRSEMNVSTLELGDSALYLCASSLAPDPWGETQYFGPGTRLLVL.

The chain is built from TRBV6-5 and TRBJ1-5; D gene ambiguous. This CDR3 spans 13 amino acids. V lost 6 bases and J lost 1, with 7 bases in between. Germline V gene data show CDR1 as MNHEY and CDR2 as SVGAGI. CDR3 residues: CASSWTSNQPQHF. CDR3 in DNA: TGTGCCAGCAGCTGGACCAGCAATCAGCCCCAGCATTTT.

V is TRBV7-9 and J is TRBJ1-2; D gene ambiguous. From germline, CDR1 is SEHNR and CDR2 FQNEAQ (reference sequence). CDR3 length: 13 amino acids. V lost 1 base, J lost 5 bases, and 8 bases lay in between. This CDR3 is CASSLGAPYGYTF. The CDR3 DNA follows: TGTGCCAGCAGCTTAGGAGCTCCTTATGGCTACACCTTC.

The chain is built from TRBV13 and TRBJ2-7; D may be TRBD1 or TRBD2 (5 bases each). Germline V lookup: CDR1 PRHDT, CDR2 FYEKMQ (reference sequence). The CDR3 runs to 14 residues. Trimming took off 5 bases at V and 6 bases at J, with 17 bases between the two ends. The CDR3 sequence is CASSAAGTPGEQYF. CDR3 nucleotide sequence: TGTGCCAGCAGCGCCGCCGGGACGCCCGGCGAGCAGTACTTC.

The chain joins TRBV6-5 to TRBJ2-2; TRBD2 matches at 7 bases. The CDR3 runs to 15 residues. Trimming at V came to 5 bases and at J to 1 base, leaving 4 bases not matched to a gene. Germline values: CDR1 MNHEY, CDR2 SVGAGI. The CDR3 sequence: CASSGGGGNTGELFF. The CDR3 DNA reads TGTGCCAGCAGTGGGGGGGGAGGGAACACCGGGGAGCTGTTTTTT.

The CDR3 coding sequence is TGTGCCAGCAGCCCGTTTAGGGAAGAGACCCAGTACTTC. Amino acids: CASSPFREETQYF. The V gene is TRBV28, the J gene TRBJ2-5; D call uncertain. Trimming took 6 bases from V and 3 from J, leaving 11 bases between them. Germline lookup yields CDR1 MDHEN and CDR2 SYDVKM. The CDR3 sequence is 13 residues long.

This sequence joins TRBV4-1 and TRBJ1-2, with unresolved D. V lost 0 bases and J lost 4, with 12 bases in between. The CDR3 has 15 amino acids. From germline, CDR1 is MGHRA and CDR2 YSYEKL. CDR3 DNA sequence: TGCGCCAGCAGCCAAGAAAGGTACGGAGCCTATGGCTACACCTTC. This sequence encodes CASSQERYGAYGYTF.

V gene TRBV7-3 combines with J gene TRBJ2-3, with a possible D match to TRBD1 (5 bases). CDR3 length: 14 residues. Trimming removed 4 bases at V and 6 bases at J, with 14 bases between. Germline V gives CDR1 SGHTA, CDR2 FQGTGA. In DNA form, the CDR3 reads TGTGCCAGCAGCTCCGGACAACCGATGGATACGCAGTATTTT. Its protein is CASSSGQPMDTQYF.

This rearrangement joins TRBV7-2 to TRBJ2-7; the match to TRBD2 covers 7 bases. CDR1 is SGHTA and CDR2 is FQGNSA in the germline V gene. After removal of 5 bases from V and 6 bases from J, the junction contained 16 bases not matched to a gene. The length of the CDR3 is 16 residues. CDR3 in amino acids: CASSPPYGREPAEQYF. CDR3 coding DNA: TGTGCCAGCAGCCCTCCCTACGGGCGGGAGCCGGCCGAGCAGTACTTC.

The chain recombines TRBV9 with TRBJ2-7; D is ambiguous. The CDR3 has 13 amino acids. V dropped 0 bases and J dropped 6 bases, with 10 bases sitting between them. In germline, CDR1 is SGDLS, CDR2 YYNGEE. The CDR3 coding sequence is TGTGCCAGCAGCGTAGGGACCCCCGGCGAGCAGTACTTC. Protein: CASSVGTPGEQYF.

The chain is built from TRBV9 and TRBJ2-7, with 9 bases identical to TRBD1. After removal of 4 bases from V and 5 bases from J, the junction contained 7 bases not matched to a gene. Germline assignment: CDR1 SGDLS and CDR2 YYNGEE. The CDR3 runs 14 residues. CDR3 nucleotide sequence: TGTGCCAGCAGCATGACAGGGGGATCTCACGAGCAGTACTTC. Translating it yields CASSMTGGSHEQYF.

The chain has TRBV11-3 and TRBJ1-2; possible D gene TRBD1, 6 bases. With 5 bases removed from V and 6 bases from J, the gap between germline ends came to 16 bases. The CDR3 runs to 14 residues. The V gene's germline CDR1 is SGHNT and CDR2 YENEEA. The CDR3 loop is CASSQPGGRNGYTF. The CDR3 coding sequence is TGTGCCAGCAGCCAACCCGGGGGCCGGAATGGCTACACCTTC.

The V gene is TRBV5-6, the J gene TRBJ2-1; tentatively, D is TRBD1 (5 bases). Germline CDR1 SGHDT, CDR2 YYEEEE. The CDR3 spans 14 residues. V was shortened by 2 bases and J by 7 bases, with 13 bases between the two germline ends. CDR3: CASSFVGAGNEQFF. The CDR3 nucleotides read TGTGCCAGCAGCTTTGTAGGGGCAGGGAATGAGCAGTTCTTC.

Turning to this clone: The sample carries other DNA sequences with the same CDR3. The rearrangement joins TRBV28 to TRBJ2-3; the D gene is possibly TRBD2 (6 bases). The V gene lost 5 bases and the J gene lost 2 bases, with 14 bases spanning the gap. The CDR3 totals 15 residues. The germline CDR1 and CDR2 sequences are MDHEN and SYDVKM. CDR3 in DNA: TGTGCCAGCAGTCTCGGGACTCTCTCCACAGATACGCAGTATTTT. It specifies CASSLGTLSTDTQYF.

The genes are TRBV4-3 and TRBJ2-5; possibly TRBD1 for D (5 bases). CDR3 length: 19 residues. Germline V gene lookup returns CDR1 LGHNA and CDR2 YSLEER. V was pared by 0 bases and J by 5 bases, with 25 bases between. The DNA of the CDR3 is TGCGCCAGCAGCCAAGATCAGGGAAGCGTGCTTTCTGGTGGGGAGACCCAGTACTTC. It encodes CASSQDQGSVLSGGETQYF.

This chain's CDR3 is CASSFSTGGIYSPLHF. The CDR3 DNA follows: TGTGCCAGCAGCTTTTCGACAGGGGGCATATATTCACCCCTCCACTTT. This rearrangement joins TRBV5-6 to TRBJ1-6, with 10 bases aligning to TRBD1. Germline assignment: CDR1 SGHDT and CDR2 YYEEEE. The J segment lost 8 bases and the V segment lost 2 bases, leaving 7 bases of the junction unmatched. The CDR3 has 16 residues. Combining the CDR3 with reference TRBV5-6 and TRBJ1-6 gives the whole variable domain DAGVTQSPTHLIKTRGQQVTLRCSPKSGHDTVSWYQQALGQGPQFIFQYYEEEERQRGNFPDRFSGHQFPNYSSELNVNALLLGDSALYLCASSFSTGGIYSPLHFGNGTRLTVT.